This T cell receptor (beta chain) appears in the sequencing data of a study of cytomegalovirus exposure and HLA in healthy donors. The CDR3 totals 16 residues. With 5 bases removed from V and 0 bases from J, the gap between germline ends came to 14 bases. The germline V gene has CDR1 MNHEY and CDR2 SMNVEV (reference sequence). PCR primers comprised 60 Vbeta and 13 Jbeta primers. The method was immunoSEQ multiplex PCR; TCRdb's version includes in-frame clones alone and lacks a portion of them. Counted here are a few hundred thousand clones, about 80% occurring once; the ten biggest clones make up roughly 0.31%.

This clonotype was obtained from a girl aged 2 to 10 in good health and CMV-seronegative. The rearrangement joins TRBV27 to TRBJ2-1; D may be TRBD2 (5 bases). Material for sequencing was PBMCs. The CDR3 nucleotides are TGTGCCAGCAGTCCCTTTCGGGGATCCTCCTACAATGAGCAGTTCTTC. Translation gives CASSPFRGSSYNEQFF.